Presented here are 26 T cell receptor beta chains from one specimen sequenced in a study of molecular identifiers for immune sequencing clone quantification. From the PCR reads, TCRdb called clonotypes with MiXCR, one entry per CDR3 protein. The sample contains some 590,000 distinct CDR3 sequences, 25% of which appear only once. Sequencing was done on a sample of naive CD8+ T cells from blood, with Jurkat cell RNA spiked in. The subset is: FACS-sorted CD8+CD4-CCR7+CD45RA+ naive T cells. The source of these receptors is a human donor in good health. Some libraries in this study had Jurkat cell RNA spiked in.

The sample holds many counts of this clonotype. V and J are TRBV11-2 and TRBJ2-3, with a possible D match to TRBD1 (5 bases). Deletions cut 4 bases from V and 2 bases from J, with 16 bases between. Per the germline V gene, CDR1 is SGHAT and CDR2 is FQNNGV. This CDR3 is built from 16 residues. Written as DNA, the CDR3 is TGTGCCAGCAGCTCCAGGGTCGTCTATTCCACAGATACGCAGTATTTT. This encodes CASSSRVVYSTDTQYF.

This clonotype was recorded a few times. The V call is TRBV12-3 or TRBV12-4, the J call TRBJ2-6; TRBD1 aligns across 7 bases. V gave up 5 bases and J gave up 11 bases; unmatched junction bases: 9. CDR3 size: 14 residues. The CDR3 spells CASSVRQGPYVLTF. CDR3 nucleotides: TGTGCCAGCAGTGTTCGACAGGGCCCTTACGTCCTGACTTTC.

This chain joins TRBV6-2 or TRBV6-3 and TRBJ2-7; D remains unclear. CDR1 and CDR2 (germline): MNHEY, SVGEGT. This CDR3 has 13 residues. V lost 1 base to trimming and J lost 5 bases, with 9 bases between them. As DNA, the CDR3 is TGTGCCAGCAGTTACTTGCAACGGAACGAGCAGTACTTC. This sequence encodes CASSYLQRNEQYF.

Worth noting for this clonotype: A read error may be the cause here, since a much bigger clone is one base away. The CDR3 loop is CASSPSTGSPLYEQYF. CDR3 coding DNA: TGTGCCAGCAGCCCATCCACTGGGAGTCCCCTGTACGAGCAGTACTTC. The genes are TRBV7-6 and TRBJ2-7; tentative D call: TRBD2 (5 bases). V lost 5 bases and J 4 bases, leaving 21 bases between the germline ends. From germline, CDR1 is SGHVS and CDR2 FNYEAQ. This CDR3 is built from 16 residues.

V and J are TRBV27 and TRBJ2-7; TRBD1 agrees at 8 bases. The CDR3 has 14 amino acids. Germline-derived CDR1 and CDR2 are MNHEY and SMNVEV (reference sequence). The V segment lost 6 bases and the J segment 2 bases; nucleotides outside the gene matches: 6. For the CDR3, the DNA is TGTGCCAGCAGGGAAGACAGGGGCCCCTACGAGCAGTACTTC. Residues: CASREDRGPYEQYF.

J is TRBJ1-6 and V is TRBV19, with 8 nucleotides matching TRBD1. V shed 5 bases, J shed 10 bases, and the junction held 4 bases outside the gene matches. The germline CDR1 and CDR2 sequences are LNHDA and SQIVND (reference sequence). The CDR3 contains 13 residues. The CDR3 DNA sequence: TGTGCCAGTAGTGCACAGGGGGAATCACCCCTCCACTTT. This translates into CASSAQGESPLHF.

This clonotype was seen many times. The rearrangement joins TRBV28 to TRBJ1-2, with D uncertain. The germline gives CDR1 MDHEN, CDR2 SYDVKM. Trimming cost V 3 bases and J 1 base, with 12 bases left between them. CDR3 size: 15 residues. CDR3 sequence: CASSFRELNNYGYTF. For the CDR3, the DNA is TGTGCCAGCAGTTTTCGCGAACTGAATAACTATGGCTACACCTTC.

This clonotype was seen ten or more times. The chain combines TRBV11-2 with TRBJ2-1; D uncertain. This CDR3 comprises 14 residues. CDR1 and CDR2 from the germline V gene are SGHAT and FQNNGV. The V gene lost 2 bases and the J gene lost 0 bases, with 5 bases spanning the gap. The CDR3 DNA reads TGTGCCAGCAGCTTAAGCAGCTCCTACAATGAGCAGTTCTTC. Translation gives CASSLSSSYNEQFF.

This clonotype was recorded a few times. The V call is TRBV7-2, the J call TRBJ1-1; no clear D gene. Germline V gives CDR1 SGHTA, CDR2 FQGNSA. V was shortened by 2 bases and J by 9 bases, with 16 bases between the two germline ends. The CDR3 runs to 14 residues. In DNA form, the CDR3 reads TGTGCCAGCAGCTTATTTTATTACCCAGCCCAAGCTTTCTTT. It encodes CASSLFYYPAQAFF.

This clonotype was seen only once. The CDR3 does not end in the conserved phenylalanine or tryptophan, so this is likely a read error. The chain links TRBV3-1 to TRBJ1-5, with a possible D match to TRBD1 (5 bases). In germline, CDR1 is LGHDT, CDR2 YNNKEL (reference sequence). The CDR3 consists of 14 residues. V was trimmed by 4 bases and J by 5 bases, leaving 12 bases between them. The CDR3 sequence: CASSPTDSYQPQHS. Here the CDR3 DNA reads TGTGCCAGCAGCCCCACAGACAGTTATCAGCCCCAGCATTCT.

On this clonotype: Since a much larger clone is just one base distant, this may be a read error. The chain links TRBV5-1 to TRBJ2-5, with 9 bases matching TRBD1. There are 15 residues in the CDR3. V was pared by 4 bases and J by 7 bases, with 11 bases of the junction left unmatched. Germline values: CDR1 SGHRS, CDR2 YFSETQ. The CDR3 reads CASSPGTGRGATQYF. CDR3 bases: TGCGCCAGCAGCCCAGGGACAGGGAGGGGAGCGACCCAGTACTTC.

This clonotype was seen more than once but under ten times. The rearrangement links TRBV19 to TRBJ1-5; tentative D call: TRBD1 (5 bases). The germline V gene encodes CDR1 LNHDA and CDR2 SQIVND (reference sequence). The CDR3 totals 15 residues. Trimming removed 3 bases from V and 4 bases from J, with 13 bases in between. Here the CDR3 reads CASSIGGFGNQPQHF. In DNA form, the CDR3 reads TGTGCCAGTAGTATTGGGGGGTTTGGTAATCAGCCCCAGCATTTT.

The genes are TRBV6-2 or TRBV6-3 and TRBJ2-3, with TRBD2 identical over 12 bases. Trimming removed 2 bases from V and 6 bases from J; junction bases left unmatched: 15. CDR1 and CDR2 (germline): MNHEY, SVGEGT. The CDR3 length is 19 residues. CDR3 nucleotides: TGTGCCAGCAGTTACGGTTCGGTGACTAGCGGGAGAATAAGGGATACGCAGTATTTT. Protein product: CASSYGSVTSGRIRDTQYF.

In its sample, this clonotype was seen a few times. The gene calls are TRBV28 and TRBJ1-4; 9 bases map to TRBD1. The CDR3 totals 18 residues. The V and J ends lost 7 bases and 3 bases, in that order; junction bases with no gene match: 15. Germline CDR1 MDHEN, CDR2 SYDVKM. This chain's CDR3 is CASTYGQGLISANEKLFF. CDR3 nucleotides: TGTGCCAGCACATACGGACAGGGGCTGATCTCGGCTAATGAAAAACTGTTTTTT.

The chain employs TRBV12-3 or TRBV12-4 and TRBJ2-1; the match to TRBD2 covers 10 bases. CDR3 length equals 16 residues. Germline trimming cut 7 bases from V and 9 bases from J; bases unmatched to any gene: 15. CDR3 sequence reads: CASTPSGRANVGEQFF. CDR3 nucleotide sequence: TGTGCCAGCACCCCCAGCGGGAGGGCCAATGTTGGTGAGCAGTTCTTC.

Many counts were recorded for this clonotype. This sequence joins TRBV4-3 and TRBJ2-1, with a tentative D call TRBD1 (6 bases). The germline V and J ends were trimmed by 3 bases and 12 bases, with 9 bases remaining between them. The CDR3 is 11 amino acids. Germline CDR1 and CDR2: LGHNA and YSLEER. This CDR3 reads CASSQNRVQFF. The CDR3 nucleotides are TGCGCCAGCAGCCAGAACAGGGTGCAGTTCTTC.

This clonotype was found many times. This chain links TRBV3-1 with TRBJ2-2; D gene uncertain. The CDR3 is 18 residues long. Germline V gene sequence: CDR1 LGHDT, CDR2 YNNKEL (reference sequence). The V end was cut by 0 bases, the J end by 1 base, with 15 bases between. The CDR3 loop is CASSQDLVSDGNTGELFF. The CDR3 bases are TGTGCCAGCAGCCAAGATTTGGTGAGCGATGGGAACACCGGGGAGCTGTTTTTT. Full variable domain (remainder filled in from reference TRBV3-1 and TRBJ2-2): DTAVSQTPKYLVTQMGNDKSIKCEQNLGHDTMYWYKQDSKKFLKIMFSYNNKELIINETVPNRFSPKSPDKAHLNLHINSLELGDSAVYFCASSQDLVSDGNTGELFFGEGSRLTVL.

This clonotype was picked up many times. The chain uses TRBV2 and TRBJ2-3, with 8 positions matching TRBD2. V shed 0 bases and J 4 bases; nucleotides not matched to a gene: 3. This CDR3 region has 15 residues. The germline CDR1 and CDR2 sequences are SNHLY and FYNNEI. CDR3 protein: CASSEATGGSDTQYF. CDR3 bases: TGTGCCAGCAGTGAAGCCACGGGAGGGTCAGATACGCAGTATTTT.

For this clonotype: At one end, the junction sequence differs from germline, possibly due to a read error. V is TRBV5-1 and J is TRBJ2-1; TRBD2 agrees at 10 bases. The CDR3 runs 16 residues. Germline CDR1 SGHRS, CDR2 YFSETQ. CDR3 nucleotides: TGCGCCAGCCGCTTGGAGCGGGGGGGCAGGGGCGATGAGCAGTTCTTC. The encoded protein is CASRLERGGRGDEQFF.

This clonotype was counted at least ten times. One end of the junction does not line up with germline, which may come from a read error. The chain links TRBV5-6 to TRBJ2-5, with D perhaps matching TRBD2 (6 bases). Germline CDR1 SGHDT, CDR2 YYEEEE. CDR3 length: 15 amino acids. The CDR3 reads CASSSLVGGQATQYF. The CDR3 coding sequence is TGTGCCAGCAGCTCTCTAGTTGGAGGGCAAGCGACCCAGTACTTC.

The J gene is TRBJ2-1, the V gene TRBV9; D gene unclear. Per the germline V gene, CDR1 is SGDLS and CDR2 is YYNGEE. V was clipped by 0 bases and J by 6 bases, with 4 bases between them. This CDR3 is 12 amino acids long. The CDR3 loop is CASSVAFNEQFF. In nucleotides, the CDR3 is TGTGCCAGCAGCGTAGCTTTCAATGAGCAGTTCTTC.

This clonotype was detected once. A much bigger clone sits one base away, suggesting this may be a read error. The V gene is TRBV7-6, the J gene TRBJ2-7; 8 positions match TRBD1. CDR3 length: 13 amino acids. Germline V gene sequence: CDR1 SGHVS, CDR2 FNYEAQ. CDR3 sequence reads: CASSPNRGSERYF. Here the CDR3 DNA reads TGTGCCAGCAGCCCGAACAGGGGGAGCGAGCGGTACTTC.

CDR3 sequence: CASSPQGVAGAYNEQFF. The CDR3 coding sequence is TGTGCCAGCAGTCCCCAGGGGGTGGCGGGGGCCTACAATGAGCAGTTCTTC. The J gene is TRBJ2-1, the V gene TRBV27; tentatively, D is TRBD1 or TRBD2 (7 bases each). Per germline, CDR1 MNHEY and CDR2 SMNVEV (reference sequence). V was shortened by 5 bases and J by 2 bases, with 19 bases between the two germline ends. The CDR3 contains 17 residues.

This clonotype has just a few counts. The rearrangement links TRBV20-1 to TRBJ2-7, with 8 bases matching TRBD1. Trimming cost V 1 base and J 1 base; bases outside gene matches: 6. Germline values: CDR1 DFQATT, CDR2 SNEGSKA (reference sequence). The CDR3 contains 15 residues. The CDR3 nucleotides are TGCAGTGCTAGAGCCCCGGACAGGGAATCCTACGAGCAGTACTTC. Translation: CSARAPDRESYEQYF.

This clonotype was seen at least ten times. The CDR3: CASRRRDSNYGYTF. For the CDR3, the DNA is TGTGCCAGCAGGCGAAGGGACAGTAACTATGGCTACACCTTC. V is TRBV12-3 or TRBV12-4 and J is TRBJ1-2, with 7 bases aligning to TRBD1. The V gene end was trimmed by 6 bases and the J gene end by 1 base; junction bases not matched to a gene: 5. The CDR3 runs 14 residues.

Concerning this clonotype: Possible read error: a much larger clone is one base away. The CDR3 ends on some other residue instead of the conserved phenylalanine or tryptophan, so this is likely a read error. The rearrangement uses TRBV5-6 and TRBJ1-1; 7 bases are shared with TRBD1. CDR1 is SGHDT and CDR2 is YYEEEE in the germline V gene. This CDR3 spans 15 amino acids. J gave up 5 bases and V 4 bases, and 11 bases lay outside the gene matches. The CDR3 region is CASSPPVTGRTEAFY. The CDR3 nucleotides read TGTGCCAGCAGCCCTCCGGTGACAGGGCGGACTGAAGCTTTCTAT.